The 14 T cell receptor beta chains given below trace back to one sample, sequenced in a study of T cell changes during pregnancy in multiple sclerosis. Clones were sequenced by immunoSEQ multiplex PCR, and TCRdb holds only the in-frame ones, with some missing. This sample has about 100,000 clones, with 90% to 95% found just once. This specimen was peripheral blood, taken before pregnancy. All receptors derive from a female donor with multiple sclerosis, enrolled in a pregnancy study.

This chain uses TRBV27 with TRBJ1-2; 9 nucleotides agree with TRBD1. Germline CDR1 reads MNHEY; CDR2 reads SMNVEV (reference sequence). Losses at the gene ends were 4 bases for V and 7 bases for J; bases not matched to a gene: 4. The length of the CDR3 is 13 residues. The CDR3 protein is CASSWGTGIGYTF. The CDR3 coding sequence is TGTGCCAGCAGTTGGGGGACAGGGATTGGCTACACCTTC.

The CDR3 loop is CASSQAQSLQGANYGYTF. CDR3 coding DNA: TGCGCCAGCAGCCAAGCCCAATCTTTACAGGGGGCGAACTATGGCTACACCTTC. V usage is TRBV4-1 and J usage is TRBJ1-2; TRBD1 matches 9 bases. This CDR3 has 18 amino acids. Per germline, CDR1 MGHRA and CDR2 YSYEKL. The junction had 11 bases not matched to a gene; V was cut back by 1 base and J by 2 bases.

The V and J genes are TRBV6-1 and TRBJ1-3; tentatively, D is TRBD1 (5 bases). Between the trimmed V and J ends, which lost 3 bases and 2 bases, there was a span of 8 bases. The germline gives CDR1 MNHNS, CDR2 SASEGT. This CDR3 is built from 14 residues. CDR3 loop: CASSEGGTGNTIYF. CDR3 nucleotides: TGTGCCAGCAGTGAGGGGGGAACTGGAAACACCATATATTTT.

The V gene is TRBV27, the J gene TRBJ2-1, with 8 bases lining up with TRBD2. Per the germline V gene, CDR1 is MNHEY and CDR2 is SMNVEV (reference sequence). The CDR3 runs 14 residues. The V and J ends lost 6 bases and 7 bases, in that order; junction bases with no gene match: 8. This chain's CDR3 is CASSLGTSSNEQFF. The CDR3 bases are TGTGCCAGCAGCCTCGGGACTAGTAGTAATGAGCAGTTCTTC.

This chain links TRBV7-2 with TRBJ2-2; possibly TRBD1 for D (6 bases). CDR3 length equals 14 residues. The V end lost 5 bases, the J end lost 1 base, and 8 bases lay between the germline ends. Germline V gene data show CDR1 as SGHTA and CDR2 as FQGNSA. The CDR3 nucleotides read TGTGCCAGCAGCATGGGACAGAACACCGGGGAGCTGTTTTTT. It encodes CASSMGQNTGELFF.

Notes on this clone: One junction end does not reproduce the germline sequence, and a read error may be involved. V gene TRBV19 combines with J gene TRBJ2-1; D call uncertain. This CDR3 has 10 residues. CDR1 LNHDA and CDR2 SQIVND come from the germline V gene (reference sequence). CDR3 in amino acids: CASSGSSRVF. The DNA for the CDR3 is TGTGCCAGTAGCGGATCAAGTCGGGTCTTC.

This rearrangement joins TRBV19 to TRBJ1-5, with unresolved D. The CDR3 spans 16 residues. In germline, CDR1 is LNHDA, CDR2 SQIVND (reference sequence). V was shortened by 5 bases and J by 4 bases, with 18 bases between the two germline ends. CDR3 sequence: CASSPAAVSRNQPQHF. DNA for the CDR3: TGTGCCAGTAGTCCAGCGGCCGTATCCCGAAATCAGCCCCAGCATTTT. Combining the CDR3 with reference TRBV19 and TRBJ1-5 gives the whole variable domain DGGITQSPKYLFRKEGQNVTLSCEQNLNHDAMYWYRQDPGQGLRLIYYSQIVNDFQKGDIAEGYSVSREKKESFPLTVTSAQKNPTAFYLCASSPAAVSRNQPQHFGDGTRLSIL.

The CDR3 DNA sequence: TGTGCCAGCAGTTTGTCGGCGGACTACGAGCAGTACTTC. This codes for CASSLSADYEQYF. V and J are TRBV28 and TRBJ2-7; D is unclear. The CDR3 consists of 13 residues. Germline CDR1 MDHEN, CDR2 SYDVKM. Trimming stripped 3 bases from V and 3 bases from J, with 9 bases between. The entire variable domain, with the rest obtained from reference TRBV28 and TRBJ2-7, is as follows: DVKVTQSSRYLVKRTGEKVFLECVQDMDHENMFWYRQDPGLGLRLIYFSYDVKMKEKGDIPEGYSVSREKKERFSLILESASTNQTSMYLCASSLSADYEQYFGPGTRLTVT.

CDR3 amino acids: CASSQGTRRETQYF. In nucleotides, the CDR3 is TGCGCCAGCAGCCAAGGGACTAGGCGAGAGACCCAGTACTTC. The V and J genes are TRBV4-1 and TRBJ2-5; TRBD2 aligns across 7 bases. Trimming removed 1 base from V and 4 bases from J; junction bases left unmatched: 3. The germline gives CDR1 MGHRA, CDR2 YSYEKL. CDR3 length equals 14 residues.

This clone was counted once. J is TRBJ1-1 and V is TRBV4-2; unclear D gene. Germline CDR1 is LGHNA and CDR2 is YNFKEQ. The CDR3 extends over 13 amino acids. V was trimmed by 3 bases and J by 5 bases, leaving 10 bases between them. In DNA form, the CDR3 reads TGTGCCAGCAGCCACCTTGGCGGGACTGAAGCTTTCTTT. It translates to CASSHLGGTEAFF.

This chain joins TRBV2 and TRBJ1-3; D is uncertain. V lost 6 bases to trimming and J lost 0 bases, with 12 bases between them. This CDR3 comprises 15 residues. Germline lookup yields CDR1 SNHLY and CDR2 FYNNEI. For the CDR3, the DNA is TGTGCCAGCAGGCTCCAGAGGGACTCTGGAAACACCATATATTTT. Translation gives CASRLQRDSGNTIYF.

The CDR3: CASSPLGTGGGNEQYF. In DNA form, the CDR3 reads TGTGCCAGCTCACCACTTGGGACAGGGGGAGGGAACGAGCAGTACTTC. The chain links TRBV18 to TRBJ2-7; TRBD1 aligns across 11 bases. CDR3 size: 16 residues. J lost 5 bases, V lost 1 base, and 7 bases had no gene match. Per germline, CDR1 KGHSH and CDR2 LQKENI.

The CDR3 nucleotides read TGTGCCAGCAGCCTTTTGACAGGGGGCGCGTCGTTCTTC. Encoded protein: CASSLLTGGASFF. The chain joins TRBV16 to TRBJ2-1; 10 bases line up with TRBD1. V was clipped by 4 bases and J by 15 bases; unmatched bases: 9. The CDR3 is 13 amino acids. Per germline, CDR1 KGHSY and CDR2 FQNENV. Full variable domain (outside the CDR3, taken from reference TRBV16 and TRBJ2-1): GEEVAQTPKHLVRGEGQKAKLYCAPIKGHSYVFWYQQVLKNEFKFLISFQNENVFDETGMPKERFSAKCLPNSPCSLEIQATKLEDSAVYFCASSLLTGGASFFGPGTRLTVL.

This rearrangement joins TRBV14 to TRBJ1-1; tentatively, D is TRBD1 (6 bases). Trimming left V 0 bases short and J 1 base short, with 15 bases between. Germline V lookup: CDR1 SGHDN, CDR2 FVKESK. The CDR3 contains 17 residues. The CDR3 DNA sequence: TGTGCCAGCAGCCAAGATCGGGCAGGGGCCCCGAACACTGAAGCTTTCTTT. Translated: CASSQDRAGAPNTEAFF. Combining the CDR3 with reference TRBV14 and TRBJ1-1 gives the whole variable domain EAGVTQFPSHSVIEKGQTVTLRCDPISGHDNLYWYRRVMGKEIKFLLHFVKESKQDESGMPNNRFLAERTGGTYSTLKVQPAELEDSGVYFCASSQDRAGAPNTEAFFGQGTRLTVV.